Sequencing of this T cell receptor (beta chain) was carried out in a study of blood T cell repertoires in COVID-19. This CDR3 spans 16 amino acids. The ends lost 2 bases at V and 3 bases at J; junction bases unmatched: 9. Repertoires were generated with immunoSEQ multiplex PCR, while TCRdb's copy carries only in-frame clones and drops some. The table lists about 80,000 clones, about 79% of them singletons. The sequenced sample consisted of peripheral blood. This chain links TRBV5-3 with TRBJ1-2; 8 bases line up with TRBD1. TRBV5-3 qualifies as an ORF whose function is uncertain. The receptor was isolated from a human donor in a cohort sampled during active COVID-19. The chain's CDR3 is CARSLYNRGLYYGYTF. The CDR3 bases are TGTGCCAGAAGCTTATACAACAGGGGGTTATACTATGGCTACACCTTC.